This T cell receptor (beta chain) was retrieved from a study of shared clonotypes between healthy human individuals. Study results and caveats: Naive subsets generally exceeded memory subsets in estimated richness. It was expected that sequencing depth would affect clonotype sharing among donors.

The CDR3 totals 14 residues. V was clipped by 1 base and J by 3 bases, with 9 bases between them. Germline V CDR1 and CDR2: MDHEN, SYDVKM. The repertoire was sequenced with immunoSEQ multiplex PCR; TCRdb's copy has only in-frame clones and lacks some. The sample holds about 1 million clones; about 75% are singletons and the top ten take approximately 1.3%. This clone was seen a handful of times. Antigen specificity is unknown. This chain connects TRBV28 to TRBJ1-1, with D hard to call. The TCR sequence derives from a man aged 18 to 30 in good health. Sample: memory CD4+ T cells sorted from blood. The subset here: CD45RA-negative fraction. The CDR3: CASSLYRLDTEAFF. CDR3 coding DNA: TGTGCCAGCAGTTTATACCGACTAGACACTGAAGCTTTCTTT. Based on the CDR3 plus reference TRBV28 and TRBJ1-1, the full variable domain is DVKVTQSSRYLVKRTGEKVFLECVQDMDHENMFWYRQDPGLGLRLIYFSYDVKMKEKGDIPEGYSVSREKKERFSLILESASTNQTSMYLCASSLYRLDTEAFFGQGTRLTVV.